The present entry profiles one TCR beta chain with its context. A single count supports this clonotype. The target of this receptor is not known. Per-base qualities were not stored, and no clone one base away is much larger. To demonstrate the VDJtools post-analysis software, TCR beta repertoires were profiled from the peripheral blood of about 14 young patients with multiple sclerosis. Multiple sclerosis patients were children and adolescents aged roughly 6 to 15 years. From its cysteine to its phenylalanine, the CDR3 spans 18 amino acids. Only CDR3 DNA remains: 54 bases, in frame from the first base. The germline V gene specifies SQVTM as CDR1 and ANQGSEA as CDR2. V is shortened by 2 bases, J by 1 base, and the region joining them spans 23 bases. The data were taken from a study of post-analysis software for immune sequencing data (dated by TCRdb to about 2015). For context, the study as a whole: Recorded disease courses included relapsing-remitting, secondary progressive and progressive-relapsing multiple sclerosis, with some patients lacking subtype annotation. The patient repertoires were compared against 11 previously published healthy control repertoires obtained from donors aged 6 to 25 years. A subset of samples was prepared in parallel using single-end sample barcoding, then pooled and co-amplified after Illumina adapter ligation.

The full study reports these points: Multiple sclerosis patients had significantly lower normalized Chao1 diversity than controls, a result that suggests substantial peripheral T-cell clonal expansion. Significantly higher frequencies in patients than in controls were found for about five TRBV segments, including TRBV5-6, TRBV5-1 and TRBV20-1. The multiple sclerosis patient group was slightly younger than the control group. When samples were clustered directly using the F measure, samples prepared in the same batch co-clustered strongly, which prompted a batch-effect correction.

Receptor libraries were prepared by PCR. For sequencing, an Illumina HiSeq 2500 was employed. Unique molecular identifiers were incorporated into TCR beta cDNA libraries to reduce PCR and sequencing biases. Per 1 to 10 million input T cells, some 500,000 cDNA molecules were obtained, such that each molecule approximated one T cell. Patient libraries were prepared and sequenced with the same protocol used for the earlier healthy control dataset. Samples belonging to the same batch were prepared together, multiplexed and sequenced on a shared HiSeq lane. The original methods were these. Raw barcoded reads were processed with MIGEC, and single-read molecular identifier groups were discarded before consensus assembly and CDR3 extraction. VDJtools was used for post-analysis of the clonotype tables, and diversity was normalized by down-sampling every dataset to the size of the smallest sample. Repertoire overlap clustering matched CDR3 amino acid but not nucleotide sequences to correct batch-related cross-sample contamination. The raw public data were reprocessed by TCRdb itself: fastp quality trimming at Q25, MiXCR clonotype calling, in-frame beta chains only. All rows with the same CDR3 protein become a single entry with the most common DNA and genes. What appears here as the V and J calls and clone size reflects TCRdb's work, not the paper's. The sample yields about 770,000 distinct CDR3 sequences; 46% were counted once. The top ten clonotypes cover approximately 4.4% of the sample.

The rearrangement joined TRBV29-1 to TRBJ2-5; tentative D gene TRBD2, with 5 bases matching. The sequenced sample was blood. The receptor was derived from a girl under 18 with multiple sclerosis. The CDR3 protein: CSVELGWQTSGFQETQYF. The bases read TGCAGCGTTGAATTAGGTTGGCAGACCTCGGGATTCCAAGAGACCCAGTACTTC.